This T cell receptor beta chain was sequenced in a study of blood T cell repertoires in COVID-19. The V gene lost 3 bases and the J gene lost 4 bases, with 14 bases spanning the gap. CDR3 size: 15 residues. The V gene's germline CDR1 is SGDLS and CDR2 YYNGEE. TCRdb's copy holds only in-frame clones and misses some; the assay was immunoSEQ multiplex PCR. The data hold around 300,000 clones, with more than 70% observed a single time. The sequenced sample consisted of PBMCs or T cells enriched from blood (not recorded which). The clonotype originates from a woman younger than 45 who had recovered from COVID-19. V gene TRBV9 combines with J gene TRBJ2-1; maybe TRBD2 (7 bases). The CDR3 sequence: CASSAQGGAYNEQFF. Here the CDR3 DNA reads TGTGCCAGCAGCGCCCAAGGGGGGGCGTACAATGAGCAGTTCTTC.